These 21 T cell receptor beta chains share one sample of origin, sequenced in a study of CD8+ T cells in alopecia areata. Treatment here: oral pan-JAK inhibitor, 5-10 mg twice daily. Sequencing relied on a cDNA template that was reverse transcribed from extracted RNA. Only in-frame clones appear in the TCRdb table, and some are missing; sequencing was by immunoSEQ multiplex PCR. The sample consists of approximately 300,000 clones, nearly 60% of them appearing once. The sequenced sample was CD4+ T cells sorted from blood, obtained at week 24, from a patient treated with tofacitinib. The receptors derive from a human donor with alopecia areata.

CDR3 amino acids: CSVAQDPNEKLFF. The CDR3 region has the DNA TGCAGCGTTGCGCAGGATCCTAATGAAAAACTGTTTTTT. The V gene is TRBV29-1, the J gene TRBJ1-4; no reliable D call. This CDR3 is built from 13 residues. Trimming took 4 bases from V and 3 from J, leaving 9 bases between them. Germline assignment: CDR1 SQVTM and CDR2 ANQGSEA.

The V gene is TRBV5-6, the J gene TRBJ1-5, with unresolved D. V was cut by 4 bases and J by 5 bases, with 16 bases left in between. This CDR3 has 15 residues. The germline CDR1 and CDR2 sequences are SGHDT and YYEEEE. The CDR3 region is CASSPTPGSHQPQHF. In DNA form, the CDR3 reads TGTGCCAGCAGCCCCACTCCGGGGAGTCATCAGCCCCAGCATTTT. The full variable domain, rest sourced from reference TRBV5-6 and TRBJ1-5, is DAGVTQSPTHLIKTRGQQVTLRCSPKSGHDTVSWYQQALGQGPQFIFQYYEEEERQRGNFPDRFSGHQFPNYSSELNVNALLLGDSALYLCASSPTPGSHQPQHFGDGTRLSIL.

The rearrangement links TRBV5-6 to TRBJ2-7; no clear D. The germline V and J ends were trimmed by 0 bases and 5 bases, with 6 bases remaining between them. Germline CDR1 and CDR2: SGHDT and YYEEEE. The CDR3 covers 12 residues. CDR3 nucleotide sequence: TGTGCCAGCAGCTTGGCAGGAGACGAGCAGTACTTC. This encodes CASSLAGDEQYF. The variable domain in full, completed from reference TRBV5-6 and TRBJ2-7, reads DAGVTQSPTHLIKTRGQQVTLRCSPKSGHDTVSWYQQALGQGPQFIFQYYEEEERQRGNFPDRFSGHQFPNYSSELNVNALLLGDSALYLCASSLAGDEQYFGPGTRLTVT.

The chain is built from TRBV20-1 and TRBJ2-1; D may be TRBD1 (5 bases). Per the germline V gene, CDR1 is DFQATT and CDR2 is SNEGSKA (reference sequence). The CDR3 length is 11 residues. Trimming removed 4 bases from V and 9 bases from J, with 10 bases in between. The CDR3 loop reads CSATRQPEQFF. The CDR3 nucleotides read TGCAGTGCTACCCGACAGCCTGAGCAGTTCTTC.

This rearrangement joins TRBV6-5 to TRBJ1-4; no clear D gene. Germline assignment: CDR1 MNHEY and CDR2 SVGAGI. Trimming stripped 3 bases from V and 4 bases from J, with 0 bases between. The CDR3 consists of 11 residues. CDR3 DNA sequence: TGTGCCAGCAGTTATAATGAAAAACTGTTTTTT. As protein: CASSYNEKLFF.

The chain joins TRBV15 to TRBJ2-7; 11 positions agree with TRBD1. CDR1 is LNHNV, CDR2 YYDKDF, per germline (reference sequence). The CDR3 sequence is 15 residues long. J gave up 4 bases and V 2 bases, and 4 bases lay outside the gene matches. CDR3 amino acids: CATSRPGQGVYEQYF. The CDR3 region has the DNA TGTGCCACCAGCAGACCGGGACAGGGGGTTTACGAGCAGTACTTC.

CDR3 DNA sequence: TGTGCCAGCAGTTACGACAGGGGGAGTGAAGCTTTCTTT. The encoded protein is CASSYDRGSEAFF. V and J are TRBV6-5 and TRBJ1-1; 9 bases fit TRBD1. CDR3 size: 13 residues. In germline, CDR1 is MNHEY, CDR2 SVGAGI. The trim removed 2 bases at V and 7 bases at J, leaving 2 bases unmatched.

This clone was observed a handful of times. As DNA, the CDR3 is TGTGCCTGGAAGGGAGGGAGCTCTGGGGCCAACGTCCTGACTTTC. It encodes CAWKGGSSGANVLTF. The gene calls are TRBV30 and TRBJ2-6; 7 nucleotides match TRBD2. The trim removed 4 bases at V and 0 bases at J, leaving 3 bases unmatched. The CDR3 contains 15 residues. Germline loops: CDR1 GTSNPN, CDR2 SVGIG (reference sequence).

The chain links TRBV6-1 to TRBJ2-4; TRBD2 is a possible D gene (6 bases). Trimming removed 6 bases from V and 8 bases from J, with 20 bases in between. This CDR3 has 15 residues. CDR1 MNHNS and CDR2 SASEGT come from the germline V gene. CDR3 protein: CASRNSGRISDIQYF. CDR3 coding DNA: TGTGCCAGCAGGAACAGCGGGCGGATTAGTGACATTCAGTACTTC.

The chain employs TRBV2 and TRBJ1-1, with no clear D. The germline CDR1 and CDR2 sequences are SNHLY and FYNNEI. V gave up 8 bases and J gave up 1 base, with 11 bases separating them. The CDR3 is 13 amino acids. The CDR3 bases are TGTGCCAGCTACAGTTCGCCGAACACTGAAGCTTTCTTT. It specifies CASYSSPNTEAFF.

V gene TRBV4-1 combines with J gene TRBJ2-3; TRBD2 aligns across 10 bases. V lost 6 bases, J lost 5 bases, and 17 bases stayed unmatched. CDR3 length: 18 residues. Germline V gene sequence: CDR1 MGHRA, CDR2 YSYEKL. Written as DNA, the CDR3 is TGCGCCAGCAGGGCCTTGGGAGCGGGGGGGCCCACGCGAGATACGCAGTATTTT. Translation gives CASRALGAGGPTRDTQYF.

The chain is built from TRBV9 and TRBJ2-7; 9 bases line up with TRBD2. The CDR3 covers 14 residues. Germline lookup yields CDR1 SGDLS and CDR2 YYNGEE. The ends lost 4 bases at V and 2 bases at J; junction bases unmatched: 4. Here the CDR3 DNA reads TGTGCCAGCAGCCCCCGGACTAGCGCCTACGAGCAGTACTTC. This sequence encodes CASSPRTSAYEQYF.

This clone was counted only a few times. This chain links TRBV19 with TRBJ2-3; D is uncertain. Deletions cut 6 bases from V and 2 bases from J, with 12 bases between. Germline CDR1 and CDR2: LNHDA and SQIVND (reference sequence). CDR3 size: 14 residues. The CDR3 bases are TGTGCCAGTAGCCGACGGAGACTCACAGATACGCAGTATTTT. This gives the protein CASSRRRLTDTQYF.

In the case of this clone: This specimen includes other DNA sequences encoding the same CDR3. The rearrangement joins TRBV25-1 to TRBJ2-5, with D perhaps matching TRBD2 (7 bases). Deletions cut 6 bases from V and 5 bases from J, with 13 bases between. Germline CDR1 reads MGHDK; CDR2 reads SYGVNS. CDR3 size: 13 residues. The chain's CDR3 is CASRRGARETQYF. Written as DNA, the CDR3 is TGTGCCAGCAGACGGGGGGCTCGGGAGACCCAGTACTTC.

This chain uses TRBV23-1 with TRBJ2-5; D might be TRBD1 (5 bases). TRBV23-1 is an open reading frame, and its role is uncertain. V gave up 2 bases and J gave up 5 bases, with 9 bases separating them. The CDR3 covers 13 residues. This chain's CDR3 is CASSQHPGETQYF. The CDR3, as DNA: TGCGCCAGCAGTCAACACCCAGGGGAGACCCAGTACTTC.

This sequence joins TRBV30 and TRBJ2-7; TRBD1 is a possible D gene (6 bases). From germline, CDR1 is GTSNPN and CDR2 SVGIG (reference sequence). V dropped 3 bases and J dropped 5 bases, with 8 bases sitting between them. The CDR3 is 11 residues long. The CDR3 region has the DNA TGTGCCTGGAGAACAGGGCACGAGCAGTACTTC. Its protein is CAWRTGHEQYF.

The chain carries TRBV5-1 and TRBJ2-7; no reliable D call. Germline V lookup: CDR1 SGHRS, CDR2 YFSETQ. Trimming took 4 bases from V and 0 from J, leaving 17 bases between them. This CDR3 spans 16 amino acids. The CDR3, as DNA: TGCGCCAGCAGCCCCACGGGTGCACGCAACTCCTACGAGCAGTACTTC. It yields the protein CASSPTGARNSYEQYF. Drawing the rest from reference TRBV5-1 and TRBJ2-7, the complete variable domain is KAGVTQTPRYLIKTRGQQVTLSCSPISGHRSVSWYQQTPGQGLQFLFEYFSETQRNKGNFPGRFSGRQFSNSRSEMNVSTLELGDSALYLCASSPTGARNSYEQYFGPGTRLTVT.

This clone was picked up one time. This chain links TRBV9 with TRBJ2-1, with D unresolved. The germline CDR1 and CDR2 sequences are SGDLS and YYNGEE. The CDR3 extends over 15 amino acids. Trimming shortened V by 0 bases and J by 2 bases, and 9 bases separated the two germline ends. The CDR3 DNA sequence: TGTGCCAGCAGCGTAGACCCCAGCACCTACAATGAGCAGTTCTTC. Translation gives CASSVDPSTYNEQFF.

In this sample, this clone turned up a few times. J is TRBJ2-7 and V is TRBV6-5, with 9 bases aligning to TRBD2. The CDR3 length is 15 residues. The ends lost 6 bases at V and 3 bases at J; junction bases unmatched: 9. Germline values: CDR1 MNHEY, CDR2 SVGAGI. The CDR3, as DNA: TGTGCCAGCAGACGGGGCGGGGGGGCATTCTACGAGCAGTACTTC. Its translation: CASRRGGGAFYEQYF.

On this clone itself: This same CDR3 is encoded by further DNA sequences in the sample. The chain couples TRBV29-1 to TRBJ2-6; no reliable D call. The CDR3 loop spans 14 amino acids. Looked up from germline, CDR1 is SQVTM and CDR2 is ANQGSEA. The germline V and J ends were trimmed by 1 base and 4 bases, with 8 bases remaining between them. This CDR3 is CSVEGGSGANVLTF. The CDR3 DNA is TGCAGCGTTGAAGGGGGATCGGGGGCCAACGTCCTGACTTTC. Drawing the rest from reference TRBV29-1 and TRBJ2-6, the complete variable domain is SAVISQKPSRDICQRGTSLTIQCQVDSQVTMMFWYRQQPGQSLTLIATANQGSEATYESGFVIDKFPISRPNLTFSTLTVSNMSPEDSSIYLCSVEGGSGANVLTFGAGSRLTVL.

J is TRBJ2-3 and V is TRBV5-4; no firm D call. CDR3 length equals 14 residues. Germline V lookup: CDR1 SGHNT, CDR2 YYREEE (reference sequence). Between the trimmed V and J ends, which lost 5 bases and 2 bases, there was a span of 12 bases. The CDR3 nucleotides read TGTGCCAGCAGTCCTACCACTACCACAGATACGCAGTATTTT. Its protein is CASSPTTTTDTQYF. The variable domain in full, completed from reference TRBV5-4 and TRBJ2-3, reads ETGVTQSPTHLIKTRGQQVTLRCSSQSGHNTVSWYQQALGQGPQFIFQYYREEENGRGNFPPRFSGLQFPNYSSELNVNALELDDSALYLCASSPTTTTDTQYFGPGTRLTVL.